The clone carrying this TCR beta chain showed up just once. Its antigen is undetermined. This entry belongs to a study of early T cells in non-severe SARS-CoV-2 infection. Whole-study findings and limits: Anti-spike CD8 responses were favored by VDJdb matching, which missed private and CD4 specificities.

Losses at the gene ends were 4 bases for V and 6 bases for J; bases not matched to a gene: 8. The CDR3 totals 14 residues. In germline, CDR1 is SGHDN, CDR2 FVKESK. TCRdb re-analysed the 5' RACE reads in MiXCR, keeping a single row per CDR3 protein. The sample holds 80,000 to 95,000 distinct CDR3 sequences; roughly 17% are singletons and the top ten take just over 5%. This TCR was recovered from an adult who was a healthcare worker with PCR-confirmed SARS-CoV-2 infection or an uninfected control (not recorded which). The sample consisted of whole blood, taken at baseline. The chain joins TRBV14 to TRBJ1-1, with 7 bases lining up with TRBD1. The CDR3 loop is CASSPTGRSAEAFF. The CDR3 DNA is TGTGCCAGCAGCCCGACAGGGAGGTCCGCTGAAGCTTTCTTT.